The sequence of this T cell receptor (beta chain) was determined in a study of blood T cell repertoires in COVID-19. Study background: Spain, Italy and the United States supplied samples that represented acute and convalescent COVID-19. In each case, the material was cDNA or gDNA derived from T cells, B-cell-depleted T cells, or PBMCs.

The CDR3 has 15 amino acids. Trimming removed 5 bases at V and 0 bases at J, with 11 bases between. Germline V lookup: CDR1 SGHAT, CDR2 FQNNGV. Authors' processing steps: Amplification of reference gene primers provided the estimated nucleated cell counts. Only in-frame clones appear in the TCRdb table, and some are missing; sequencing was by immunoSEQ multiplex PCR. The V and J calls and clone size come from that table; D and trimming were worked out from the DNA. Here the sample spans 350,000 to 550,000 clones, roughly 85% being singletons. Sequencing used PBMCs or T cells enriched from blood (not recorded which). V gene TRBV11-2 combines with J gene TRBJ2-1, with D tentatively TRBD2 (6 bases). The source of this sequence is a woman in her late teens or twenties with acute COVID-19. The CDR3 DNA follows: TGTGCCAGCAGCCACCTCGGGAGCTCCTACAATGAGCAGTTCTTC. Protein sequence: CASSHLGSSYNEQFF.